The 11 T cell receptor beta chains presented below share a single source sample, sequenced in a study of cytomegalovirus exposure and HLA in healthy donors. The study ran its PCR with 60 Vbeta and 13 Jbeta primers. Profiling relied on immunoSEQ multiplex PCR, and the TCRdb table lists in-frame clones only, not all of them. The data hold tens of thousands of clones, with roughly three quarters observed a single time. Sample: PBMCs. Receptors were obtained from a woman aged 45-59 years in good health and CMV-seropositive.

The chain is built from TRBV18 and TRBJ1-6; 8 positions agree with TRBD1. The CDR3 is 15 residues long. The V and J ends lost 5 bases and 7 bases, in that order; junction bases with no gene match: 7. The V gene's germline CDR1 is KGHSH and CDR2 LQKENI. The CDR3 DNA reads as TGTGCCAGCTCATCTACGGACAGGGAAAATTCACCCCTCCACTTT. Its protein is CASSSTDRENSPLHF.

This clone was seen a few times. The chain carries TRBV11-3 and TRBJ1-3, with 8 bases matching TRBD1. There are 15 residues in the CDR3. Looked up from germline, CDR1 is SGHNT and CDR2 is YENEEA. Germline trimming cut 4 bases from V and 1 base from J; bases unmatched to any gene: 3. The CDR3 loop is CASSYRQGSGNTIYF. CDR3 sequence (DNA): TGTGCCAGCAGCTACCGACAGGGGTCTGGAAACACCATATATTTT.

J is TRBJ1-1 and V is TRBV6-5, with D possibly matching TRBD1 (5 bases). CDR3 length: 13 residues. V lost 6 bases to trimming and J lost 1 base, with 9 bases between them. Germline V CDR1 and CDR2: MNHEY, SVGAGI. In nucleotides, the CDR3 is TGTGCCAGCAGGGACAATGAGAACACTGAAGCTTTCTTT. This sequence encodes CASRDNENTEAFF.

This chain links TRBV25-1 with TRBJ2-4; possibly TRBD2 for D (6 bases). Trimming left V 3 bases short and J 0 bases short, with 15 bases between. Germline V gene data show CDR1 as MGHDK and CDR2 as SYGVNS. The CDR3 is 17 residues long. The CDR3 spells CASSEGGSYLAKNIQYF. Here the CDR3 DNA reads TGTGCCAGCAGTGAGGGAGGCAGCTATCTAGCCAAAAACATTCAGTACTTC.

V gene TRBV5-8 combines with J gene TRBJ1-2, with TRBD1 matching 12 bases. The V and J ends lost 0 bases and 8 bases, in that order; junction bases with no gene match: 8. CDR1 and CDR2 from the germline V gene are SGHTS and YDEGEE. This CDR3 comprises 16 residues. CDR3 loop: CASSLGTGTGGLGYTF. The CDR3, as DNA: TGTGCCAGCAGCTTGGGGACCGGGACAGGGGGCCTAGGCTACACCTTC.

The rearrangement joins TRBV10-3 to TRBJ2-7; 9 nucleotides match TRBD2. V dropped 9 bases and J dropped 5; count of bases not matched to a gene: 11. CDR3 size: 14 residues. Looked up from germline, CDR1 is ENHRY and CDR2 is SYGVKD. The CDR3 bases are TGTGCCATGGGGGCCGCGGGGGGGAAAGACGAGCAGTACTTC. This codes for CAMGAAGGKDEQYF.

This clone appeared a few times. This sequence joins TRBV6-1 and TRBJ1-6; D unresolved. V lost 11 bases and J 7 bases, leaving 12 bases between the germline ends. Germline CDR1 and CDR2: MNHNS and SASEGT. The CDR3 runs 12 residues. CDR3 coding DNA: TGTGCCTCCAAACGGGTGAATTCACCCCTCCACTTT. Its protein is CASKRVNSPLHF.

The sample holds a few counts of this clone. V and J are TRBV5-1 and TRBJ2-7; TRBD1 matches 7 bases. Germline assignment: CDR1 SGHRS and CDR2 YFSETQ. There are 15 residues in the CDR3. The V and J ends lost 0 bases and 5 bases, in that order; junction bases with no gene match: 8. CDR3 in DNA: TGCGCCAGCAGCTTGGCCGAACAGGGGTTCGACGAGCAGTACTTC. It specifies CASSLAEQGFDEQYF.

The J gene is TRBJ2-7, the V gene TRBV7-9, with D maybe TRBD1 (6 bases). Germline V gives CDR1 SEHNR, CDR2 FQNEAQ (reference sequence). This CDR3 has 14 residues. Deletions cut 2 bases from V and 6 bases from J, with 14 bases between. The DNA for the CDR3 is TGTGCCAGCAGCTTAAGCAGGGGTTGGTCCGAGCAGTACTTC. This sequence encodes CASSLSRGWSEQYF.

In its sample, this clone was seen a few times. The chain employs TRBV9 and TRBJ1-1; TRBD1 is a possible D gene (6 bases). V gave up 2 bases and J gave up 2 bases, with 13 bases separating them. Germline V gene data show CDR1 as SGDLS and CDR2 as YYNGEE. The CDR3 has 15 amino acids. The chain's CDR3 is CASSVGGALNTEAFF. Written as DNA, the CDR3 is TGTGCCAGCAGCGTCGGGGGGGCCCTAAACACTGAAGCTTTCTTT.

This chain links TRBV7-3 with TRBJ2-1, with a tentative D call TRBD1 (5 bases). In germline, CDR1 is SGHTA, CDR2 FQGTGA. The V and J ends lost 2 bases and 5 bases respectively, with 10 bases between them. There are 14 residues in the CDR3. The CDR3 loop is CASSLSTGHNEQFF. The CDR3 DNA reads TGTGCCAGCAGCTTATCCACAGGCCACAATGAGCAGTTCTTC.